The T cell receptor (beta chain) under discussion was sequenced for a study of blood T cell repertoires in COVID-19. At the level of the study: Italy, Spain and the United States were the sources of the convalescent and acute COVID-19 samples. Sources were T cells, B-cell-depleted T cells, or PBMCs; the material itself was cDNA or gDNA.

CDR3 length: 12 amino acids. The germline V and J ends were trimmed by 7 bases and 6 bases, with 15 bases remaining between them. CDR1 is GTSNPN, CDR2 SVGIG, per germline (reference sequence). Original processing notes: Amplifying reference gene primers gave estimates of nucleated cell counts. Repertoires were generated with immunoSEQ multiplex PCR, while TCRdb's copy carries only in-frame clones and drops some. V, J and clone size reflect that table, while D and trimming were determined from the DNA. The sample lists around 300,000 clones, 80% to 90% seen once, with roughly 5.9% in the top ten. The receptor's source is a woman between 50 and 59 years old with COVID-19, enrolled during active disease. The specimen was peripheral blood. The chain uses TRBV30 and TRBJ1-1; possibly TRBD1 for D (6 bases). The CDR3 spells CALDRPTPEAFF. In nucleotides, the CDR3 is TGTGCCTTGGACAGACCTACACCTGAAGCTTTCTTT.